One sample yielded the 8 T cell receptor beta chains listed below, sequenced in a study of blood T cells in healthy people across ages. Together with a sample-barcoded 5' primer, a J-beta primer mix was included in a second PCR lasting about 6 to 11 cycles. In TCRdb, the 5' RACE reads were re-called with MiXCR into one record per CDR3 protein. The sample holds 920,000 or so distinct CDR3 sequences, 40% to 45% seen once. The sequenced sample consisted of blood. The receptor source for this set is an older woman in good health.

The chain has TRBV5-1 and TRBJ1-4; possibly TRBD1 for D (6 bases). The CDR3 has 14 residues. Between the trimmed V and J ends, which lost 0 bases and 8 bases, there was a span of 11 bases. Germline CDR1 reads SGHRS; CDR2 reads YFSETQ. The CDR3 reads CASSLDTGAEKLFF. The CDR3 DNA reads as TGCGCCAGCAGCTTGGATACGGGGGCGGAAAAACTGTTTTTT.

With regard to this clonotype: A much larger clonotype is one base distant, so this may be a read error. V is TRBV29-1 and J is TRBJ2-1, with no clear D. The CDR3 covers 10 residues. Germline CDR1 SQVTM, CDR2 ANQGSEA. The CDR3 reads CSGGSNGQFF. The CDR3, as DNA: TGCAGCGGGGGTTCCAATGGGCAGTTCTTC.

This clonotype has more than one count but fewer than ten. The chain has TRBV12-3 or TRBV12-4 and TRBJ2-3; weak D call: TRBD2 (5 bases). With 6 bases removed from V and 0 bases from J, the gap between germline ends came to 13 bases. CDR3 length: 15 amino acids. CDR3 amino acids: CASRPLAASTDTQYF. In nucleotides, the CDR3 is TGTGCCAGCAGGCCCCTAGCAGCTAGCACAGATACGCAGTATTTT.

The V gene is TRBV20-1, the J gene TRBJ2-5; TRBD1 aligns across 8 bases. J was trimmed by 4 bases and V by 5 bases; bases with no gene match: 6. This CDR3 region has 13 residues. Germline CDR1 DFQATT, CDR2 SNEGSKA (reference sequence). CDR3 in amino acids: CSADQGAGETQYF. The CDR3, as DNA: TGCAGTGCTGATCAGGGGGCGGGAGAGACCCAGTACTTC.

This clonotype has only a few counts. The chain uses TRBV27 and TRBJ2-5; 11 nucleotides agree with TRBD2. CDR1 and CDR2 (germline): MNHEY, SMNVEV (reference sequence). Germline trimming cut 6 bases from V and 5 bases from J; bases unmatched to any gene: 5. The CDR3 extends over 14 amino acids. CDR3 nucleotides: TGTGCCAGCAGACTAGCGGGAGTTTCGGAGACCCAGTACTTC. It is translated as CASRLAGVSETQYF.

This clonotype was observed a single time. V is TRBV20-1 and J is TRBJ2-5, with 12 bases lining up with TRBD2. The CDR3 is 17 amino acids. V gave up 2 bases and J gave up 3 bases; unmatched junction bases: 10. Germline lookup yields CDR1 DFQATT and CDR2 SNEGSKA (reference sequence). The CDR3 loop is CSARNTPGLAGKETQYF. DNA for the CDR3: TGCAGTGCTAGAAATACACCGGGACTAGCGGGTAAAGAGACCCAGTACTTC.

J is TRBJ2-7 and V is TRBV5-1; the match to TRBD2 covers 7 bases. This CDR3 contains 14 residues. Trimming took 3 bases from V and 3 from J; bases not matched to a gene: 6. CDR1 and CDR2 (germline): SGHRS, YFSETQ. CDR3 sequence reads: CASSYGLVYYEQYF. CDR3 DNA sequence: TGCGCCAGCAGCTACGGACTAGTGTACTACGAGCAGTACTTC.

The chain combines TRBV5-1 with TRBJ2-5, with 12 bases identical to TRBD1. The CDR3 has 14 residues. The V segment lost 4 bases and the J segment 9 bases; nucleotides outside the gene matches: 7. Germline CDR1 is SGHRS and CDR2 is YFSETQ. In nucleotides, the CDR3 is TGCGCCAGCAGCCGGGACAGGGGGCTATCGGCCCAGTACTTC. Amino acids: CASSRDRGLSAQYF.